This T cell receptor beta chain derives from a study of blood T cell repertoires in COVID-19. Study information: Sites across the United States, Italy and Spain contributed samples from acute and convalescent COVID-19.

The junction had 3 bases not matched to a gene; V was cut back by 9 bases and J by 0 bases. The germline V gene encodes CDR1 ENHRY and CDR2 SYGVKD. The CDR3 totals 14 residues. Here immunoSEQ multiplex PCR was the method, and the copy in TCRdb shows in-frame clones only, minus some. This table holds about 140,000 clones, 65% to 80% found once. This receptor was obtained from a man between 60 and 70 years old with acute or convalescent COVID-19. The sample was peripheral blood. The chain uses TRBV10-3 and TRBJ2-2; 8 bases are a match to TRBD2. The CDR3 bases are TGTGCCATTACTAGCGGTTCGAACACCGGGGAGCTGTTTTTT. It encodes CAITSGSNTGELFF.